The clone carrying this T cell receptor (beta chain) was counted a few times. This sample was taken from a study of OX40 agonist ivuxolimab in advanced cancers. As for the study in general: The study reported partial responses in three patients: one hepatocellular carcinoma, two cutaneous melanoma.

This CDR3 is 16 amino acids long. V dropped 7 bases and J dropped 9 bases, with 25 bases sitting between them. Germline lookup yields CDR1 LNHDA and CDR2 SQIVND (reference sequence). Data came from immunoSEQ multiplex PCR; TCRdb stores just in-frame clones and leaves some out. The table includes 70,000 to 95,000 clones, approximately 86% detected once. This sample comprised CD4+ or CD8+ T cells sorted from blood, obtained in a trial of the OX40 agonist ivuxolimab. The source is an adult with an advanced solid tumor such as melanoma, head and neck, liver or kidney cancer. The chain is built from TRBV19 and TRBJ1-5; D might be TRBD1 (5 bases). The CDR3 DNA reads as TGTGCCAGTAACCACCAGGCTACGAGGGGAATAAGGCCCCAGCATTTT. As protein: CASNHQATRGIRPQHF. The variable domain in full, with the rest retrieved from reference TRBV19 and TRBJ1-5, is DGGITQSPKYLFRKEGQNVTLSCEQNLNHDAMYWYRQDPGQGLRLIYYSQIVNDFQKGDIAEGYSVSREKKESFPLTVTSAQKNPTAFYLCASNHQATRGIRPQHFGDGTRLSIL.